The 25 T cell receptor beta chains presented below share a single source sample, sequenced in a study of human T cells and chemical hapten exposure. MiXCR, applied by TCRdb to the RACE reads, yields one record per CDR3 protein. The sample lists some 65,000 distinct CDR3 sequences, around 6.1% occurring once. Sample time point: healthy volunteer bleed at 6 weeks. The authors' total RNA extraction used unfractionated whole blood. Sequenced input: whole blood. These receptors were taken from a female donor in good health. Some clones in this sample may be carry-over from other donors' samples.

The V and J genes are TRBV6-5 and TRBJ1-1; D is possibly TRBD1 (6 bases). Trimming took 10 bases from V and 2 from J, leaving 20 bases between them. The CDR3 consists of 15 residues. In germline, CDR1 is MNHEY, CDR2 SVGAGI. Here the CDR3 reads CATAEQGTGNTEAFF. The CDR3 bases are TGTGCCACCGCCGAACAGGGTACGGGAAACACTGAAGCTTTCTTT.

The rearrangement links TRBV2 to TRBJ2-7, with TRBD2 matching over 11 bases. Per the germline V gene, CDR1 is SNHLY and CDR2 is FYNNEI. The CDR3 is 16 amino acids. Trimming at V came to 4 bases and at J to 7 bases, leaving 12 bases not matched to a gene. This chain's CDR3 is CASSVGIAGGPEEQYF. CDR3 nucleotides: TGTGCCAGCAGTGTGGGTATAGCGGGAGGGCCGGAGGAGCAGTACTTC.

As regards this clonotype: This sequence may be a read error, since a much larger clone differs from it by one base. The V call is TRBV30, the J call TRBJ2-1; 8 bases map to TRBD2. The ends lost 3 bases at V and 3 bases at J; junction bases unmatched: 7. Germline V gene lookup returns CDR1 GTSNPN and CDR2 SVGIG (reference sequence). CDR3 size: 15 residues. The CDR3, as DNA: TGTGCCTGGAGCTATCCGGGACTAGACTACAATGAGCAGTTCTTC. Protein sequence: CAWSYPGLDYNEQFF.

This clonotype was counted ten times or more. This chain links TRBV20-1 with TRBJ1-4; D perhaps matches TRBD1 (6 bases). V lost 4 bases and J 4 bases, leaving 13 bases between the germline ends. The CDR3 has 14 amino acids. CDR1 and CDR2 from the germline V gene are DFQATT and SNEGSKA (reference sequence). The DNA for the CDR3 is TGCAGTGCTAAGCTGGGACATATTAATGAAAAACTGTTTTTT. Amino acid sequence: CSAKLGHINEKLFF.

Ten or more counts support this clonotype. The rearrangement joins TRBV6-2 or TRBV6-3 to TRBJ2-1; tentatively, D is TRBD2 (6 bases). V gave up 8 bases and J gave up 12 bases, with 20 bases separating them. The CDR3 loop spans 13 amino acids. Germline V CDR1 and CDR2: MNHEY, SVGEGT. The CDR3 DNA reads as TGTGCCAGCCAAACCGGGACTGCATCGTCGCAGTTCTTC. Translated: CASQTGTASSQFF.

This clonotype was seen ten or more times. V is TRBV3-1 and J is TRBJ2-7, with D possibly matching TRBD1 (6 bases). Germline V lookup: CDR1 LGHDT, CDR2 YNNKEL (reference sequence). Deletions cut 4 bases from V and 6 bases from J, with 7 bases between. The CDR3 contains 11 residues. Here the CDR3 reads CASSRGGEQYF. The CDR3 DNA reads as TGTGCCAGCAGCCGAGGGGGCGAGCAGTACTTC.

The table lists this clonotype with many counts. The chain employs TRBV7-9 and TRBJ2-3; no firm D call. Between the trimmed V and J ends, which lost 8 bases and 5 bases, there was a span of 5 bases. Germline values: CDR1 SEHNR, CDR2 FQNEAQ (reference sequence). The CDR3 is made up of 10 amino acids. In DNA, the CDR3 is TGTGCCAGCGGAATAGATACGCAGTATTTT. This sequence encodes CASGIDTQYF. Drawing the rest from reference TRBV7-9 and TRBJ2-3, the complete variable domain is DTGVSQNPRHKITKRGQNVTFRCDPISEHNRLYWYRQTLGQGPEFLTYFQNEAQLEKSRLLSDRFSAERPKGSFSTLEIQRTEQGDSAMYLCASGIDTQYFGPGTRLTVL.

This clonotype was counted at least ten times. Mismatch with germline at one junction end may stem from a read error. V is TRBV7-7 and J is TRBJ2-7, with 13 nucleotides matching TRBD2. This CDR3 comprises 14 residues. Germline CDR1 is SSHAT and CDR2 is FNYEAQ (reference sequence). CDR3 sequence: CASSPGLAGYEQYF. DNA of the CDR3: TGTGCTAGCAGCCCGGGACTAGCGGGATACGAGCAGTACTTC.

In the case of this clonotype: This may be a read error: a much more frequent sequence differs by one nucleotide. The genes are TRBV5-1 and TRBJ2-6, with 9 bases aligning to TRBD1. CDR1 SGHRS and CDR2 YFSETQ come from the germline V gene. This CDR3 has 17 amino acids. CDR3 bases: TGCGCCAGCGTACGGACATGGACAGGGGAAGGGGCCGACGTCCTGACTTTC. Protein: CASVRTWTGEGADVLTF.

This clonotype occurred many times. The rearrangement joins TRBV28 to TRBJ1-1; tentative D call: TRBD1 (5 bases). The ends were cut back, 8 bases at V and 11 bases at J, with 15 bases in the middle. The CDR3 has 11 residues. CDR1 is MDHEN, CDR2 SYDVKM, per germline. CDR3 sequence: CASGQGLGAFF. In DNA, the CDR3 is TGTGCCAGCGGACAAGGCCTTGGGGCTTTCTTT. The whole variable domain, filled in from reference TRBV28 and TRBJ1-1, reads DVKVTQSSRYLVKRTGEKVFLECVQDMDHENMFWYRQDPGLGLRLIYFSYDVKMKEKGDIPEGYSVSREKKERFSLILESASTNQTSMYLCASGQGLGAFFGQGTRLTVV.

This clonotype was counted at least ten times. The chain carries TRBV6-2 or TRBV6-3 and TRBJ1-2; D not certain. The CDR3 is 13 amino acids. V was pared by 7 bases and J by 2 bases, with 11 bases between. Looked up from germline, CDR1 is MNHEY and CDR2 is SVGEGT. The CDR3 here is CASIPYLNYGYTF. Written as DNA, the CDR3 is TGTGCCAGCATCCCCTACCTCAACTATGGCTACACCTTC.

The rearrangement uses TRBV5-4 and TRBJ2-5; 16 nucleotides agree with TRBD2. Trimming at V came to 4 bases and at J to 5 bases, leaving 2 bases not matched to a gene. The germline gives CDR1 SGHNT, CDR2 YYREEE (reference sequence). CDR3 length: 15 amino acids. The DNA of the CDR3 is TGTGCCAGCAGCGGGGGACTAGCGGGAGGGGAGACCCAGTACTTC. Amino acids: CASSGGLAGGETQYF.

The chain uses TRBV19 and TRBJ2-7; TRBD2 matches 8 bases. This CDR3 region has 15 residues. V gave up 5 bases and J gave up 1 base; unmatched junction bases: 7. Germline V gene data show CDR1 as LNHDA and CDR2 as SQIVND (reference sequence). As DNA, the CDR3 is TGTGCCAGTAGTCCTATAGCGGGACAATCCTACGAGCAGTACTTC. Translating gives CASSPIAGQSYEQYF.

The chain joins TRBV4-1 to TRBJ1-6; TRBD1 matches at 10 bases. The V segment lost 1 base and the J segment 9 bases; nucleotides outside the gene matches: 3. Germline CDR1 reads MGHRA; CDR2 reads YSYEKL. The length of the CDR3 is 15 residues. The CDR3: CASSQGGTGVSPLHF. DNA of the CDR3: TGCGCCAGCAGCCAAGGGGGGACAGGGGTTTCACCCCTCCACTTT.

This clonotype has at least ten counts. The V and J genes are TRBV11-2 and TRBJ1-2; 7 positions agree with TRBD1. The CDR3 is 14 amino acids. After removal of 3 bases from V and 4 bases from J, the junction contained 5 bases not matched to a gene. Germline loops: CDR1 SGHAT, CDR2 FQNNGV. CDR3 DNA: TGTGCCAGCAGCTTTCGGACAGGAACCTATGGCTACACCTTC. Amino acids: CASSFRTGTYGYTF.

The rearrangement links TRBV7-2 to TRBJ2-7; no firm D call. CDR3 length equals 14 residues. Germline CDR1 and CDR2: SGHTA and FQGNSA. Trimming removed 4 bases at V and 5 bases at J, with 15 bases between. CDR3 nucleotides: TGTGCCAGCAGCTCCCGCCTTGTTTTGGACGAGCAGTACTTC. Its protein product is CASSSRLVLDEQYF.

This clonotype appeared many times. The rearrangement uses TRBV2 and TRBJ2-4; D gene uncertain. This CDR3 contains 12 residues. Germline CDR1 SNHLY, CDR2 FYNNEI. Trimming took 6 bases from V and 8 from J, leaving 11 bases between them. CDR3 region: CASSRPMDIQYF. DNA of the CDR3: TGTGCCAGCAGCCGACCGATGGACATTCAGTACTTC.

This clonotype was detected once. A much larger clone differs by one base, so this may be a read error. The chain joins TRBV30 to TRBJ2-1; 8 nucleotides match TRBD1. Germline lookup yields CDR1 GTSNPN and CDR2 SVGIG (reference sequence). This CDR3 spans 15 amino acids. The CDR3: CGLRTGRFSYNEQFF. The CDR3 region has the DNA TGTGGCTTACGGACAGGGCGTTTCTCCTACAATGAGCAGTTCTTC.

This clonotype was counted ten times or more. The chain couples TRBV6-5 to TRBJ2-1, with 8 bases matching TRBD1. The CDR3 runs to 14 residues. Germline CDR1 MNHEY, CDR2 SVGAGI. Unmatched junction bases numbered 4, after V lost 6 bases and J lost 3 bases. DNA of the CDR3: TGTGCCAGCAGCAAGGGACAGGACTACAATGAGCAGTTCTTC. Its translation is CASSKGQDYNEQFF.

This clonotype was observed many times. The V and J genes are TRBV10-3 and TRBJ2-1; perhaps TRBD2 as D (5 bases). Per the germline V gene, CDR1 is ENHRY and CDR2 is SYGVKD. The CDR3 is 13 residues long. The V and J ends lost 3 bases and 7 bases respectively, with 10 bases between them. The DNA of the CDR3 is TGTGCCATCAGTGAACGAACGGGAAATGAGCAGTTCTTC. Translation gives CAISERTGNEQFF.

This clonotype was picked up many times. The CDR3 DNA sequence: TGCAGCGTTGAAATCGGGGGCCACGAGCAGTACTTC. This sequence encodes CSVEIGGHEQYF. The V call is TRBV29-1, the J call TRBJ2-7; D tentatively reads TRBD1 or TRBD2 (6 bases each). The CDR3 loop spans 12 amino acids. Germline CDR1 reads SQVTM; CDR2 reads ANQGSEA. V was cut by 2 bases and J by 5 bases, with 10 bases left in between.

The chain has TRBV28 and TRBJ2-3; the match to TRBD2 covers 8 bases. This CDR3 contains 14 residues. The germline gives CDR1 MDHEN, CDR2 SYDVKM. The trim removed 6 bases at V and 2 bases at J, leaving 4 bases unmatched. As DNA, the CDR3 is TGTGCCAGCAGATTAGCGGGGAACACAGATACGCAGTATTTT. This translates into CASRLAGNTDTQYF.

At least ten counts were recorded for this clonotype. The rearrangement joins TRBV7-2 to TRBJ2-2; D is unresolved. The CDR3 is 17 residues long. Deletions cut 0 bases from V and 0 bases from J, with 11 bases between. CDR1 SGHTA and CDR2 FQGNSA come from the germline V gene. The CDR3 region is CASSLASGRANTGELFF. In DNA, the CDR3 is TGTGCCAGCAGCTTAGCATCGGGCAGAGCGAACACCGGGGAGCTGTTTTTT.

Ten or more counts support this clonotype. This sequence joins TRBV11-2 and TRBJ2-1; 9 nucleotides match TRBD2. There are 12 residues in the CDR3. V lost 5 bases, J lost 15 bases, and 8 bases stayed unmatched. The germline V gene has CDR1 SGHAT and CDR2 FQNNGV. CDR3 DNA: TGTGCCAGCAGCCGCGGGGGGACTAGCCTGTTCTTC. It specifies CASSRGGTSLFF.

This clonotype appeared many times. V usage is TRBV6-6 and J usage is TRBJ2-5; TRBD2 aligns across 10 bases. The CDR3 runs to 15 residues. Trimming removed 6 bases from V and 2 bases from J; junction bases left unmatched: 6. Germline V gene lookup returns CDR1 MNHNY and CDR2 SVGAGI (reference sequence). The CDR3 protein is CASRFGTSAQETQYF. The CDR3, as DNA: TGTGCCAGCAGATTCGGGACTAGCGCTCAAGAGACCCAGTACTTC.